This T cell receptor (beta chain) was sequenced in a study of PD-1 blockade in classical Hodgkin lymphoma. The wider study: On a schedule of every 2 weeks, patients received nivolumab 3 mg/kg intravenously.

Relapse was seen in all patients after autologous stem cell transplantation, and brentuximab vedotin exposure was variable. Under best response, outcomes were complete response, partial response or progressive disease. As for this clone: The antigen is undetermined.

Clones were read by immunoSEQ multiplex PCR, and TCRdb kept only the in-frame ones, dropping some. The data hold about 93,000 clones, with about nine tenths observed a single time. Whole-study findings and limits: CD8+ TCR diversity did not rise significantly by C4D1, unlike CD4+. Patients newly diagnosed and complete responders had comparable baseline diversity.

The starting material was peripheral blood mononuclear cells (PBMCs), obtained before the second cycle of nivolumab. This clonotype was sampled from a human donor with classical Hodgkin lymphoma.

The CDR3 sequence is CASSQDSVVRALSGANVLTF. CDR3 bases: TGTGCCAGCAGCCAAGATAGTGTGGTTAGGGCCCTCTCTGGGGCCAACGTCCTGACTTTC. This rearrangement joins TRBV14 to TRBJ2-6; unclear D gene. Germline CDR1 reads SGHDN; CDR2 reads FVKESK. Between the trimmed V and J ends, which lost 0 bases and 0 bases, there was a span of 18 bases. This CDR3 comprises 20 residues.